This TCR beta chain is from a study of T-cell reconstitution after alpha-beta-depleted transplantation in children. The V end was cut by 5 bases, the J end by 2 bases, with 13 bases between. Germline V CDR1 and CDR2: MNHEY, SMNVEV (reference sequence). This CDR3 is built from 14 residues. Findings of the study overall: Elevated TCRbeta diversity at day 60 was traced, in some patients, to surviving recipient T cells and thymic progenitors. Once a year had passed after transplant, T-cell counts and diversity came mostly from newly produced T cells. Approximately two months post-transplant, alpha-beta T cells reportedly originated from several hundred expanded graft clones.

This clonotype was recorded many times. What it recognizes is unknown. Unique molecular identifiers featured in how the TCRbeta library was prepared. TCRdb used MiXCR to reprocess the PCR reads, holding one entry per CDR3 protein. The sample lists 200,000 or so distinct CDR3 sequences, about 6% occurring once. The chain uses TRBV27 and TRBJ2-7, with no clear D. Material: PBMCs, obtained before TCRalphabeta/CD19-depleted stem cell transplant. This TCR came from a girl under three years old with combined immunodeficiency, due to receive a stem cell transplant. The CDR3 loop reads CASSIKPPPYEQYF. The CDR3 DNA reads TGTGCCAGCAGTATTAAGCCCCCCCCCTACGAGCAGTACTTC.